This T cell receptor beta chain was found in a study of molecular identifiers for immune sequencing clone quantification listed by TCRdb under 2018. With regard to the full study: For a replicate experiment, the RNA from either approximately 20,000 or 100,000 naive CD8 T cells was divided into five aliquots, and four of those aliquots went on to sequencing. This methods study used CD8 T cells to benchmark TCR RNA copy counting and molecular-identifier clustering-based TCR repertoire sequencing (MIDCIRS).

This clonotype was recorded many times. It lacks a known antigen. Base qualities are not at hand, and no much larger clone is one base apart. Naive CD8 T cell libraries were made from about 20,000 to 1,000,000 sorted cells using 10%, 30% or 50% of purified RNA. Naive CD8 T cells were FACS-sorted as CD8+CD4-CCR7+CD45RA+ on a BD FACSAria II into RLT Plus buffer. To test detection sensitivity, Jurkat RNA equivalent to about ten TCR copies was spiked into samples of about 17,000-1,100,000 naive CD8 T cells. CD8 T cells were enriched with RosetteSep CD8+ T Cell Enrichment Cocktail and Ficoll-Paque, followed by ACK red cell lysis. The investigation overall reported the following: Modeling indicated approximately 3 TCR RNA copies recovered per cell, compared with around 10 by digital PCR, which implies a capture efficiency of around 31%. The sizes of highly expanded clones could end up underestimated when identical TCR molecules share a barcode. The naive libraries included spiked-in Jurkat TCR RNA (about ten copies' worth), and this Jurkat TCR RNA is not part of the donor repertoire. In CMV-specific effector cells, clones with more than 20 RNA copies accounted for over 97% of molecules, whereas in naive cells such clones accounted for under 1%. When barcode sub-clustering was left out, chimeric consensus sequences inflated TCR diversity, with chimeras reaching as high as 47%. Spiked-in Jurkat TCR RNA equivalent to a single cell was reported to be detectable even among approximately 900,000 naive CD8 T cells.

Library preparation used PCR. TCRdb shows the sequencer as Illumina HiSeq 4000. Bulk TCR libraries were generated as previously described, with the TCR primers listed in Table S5 used. The Qiagen AllPrep DNA/RNA kit was used to purify total RNA. Before analysis, reads from multiple sequencing runs of one library were combined. Per the authors' processing: Reads were retained only if the reads had an exact TCR constant sequence, and the retained reads were trimmed to 150 nt and grouped according to their 12-nt molecular barcodes. Reads inside each barcode group were sub-clustered using a 15% Levenshtein threshold, and a quality-weighted consensus sequence was constructed for each RNA molecule. Non-functional sequences were excluded, and lower-count sequences lying one edit away from another sequence were also excluded. Based on fitting two negative binomial distributions, any barcode sub-cluster with under 20% of the maximum read count was discarded. TCRdb trimmed public reads at Q25 via fastp, called clones via MiXCR and kept in-frame beta chains. Identical CDR3 protein sequences are pooled into one entry, listed with their most common genes and DNA. The V and J calls and clone size are TCRdb's, not the authors'. The sample includes some 70,000 distinct CDR3 sequences, with 18% observed a single time. Of the sample, over 1.3% falls within the top ten clones.

The germline V gene encodes CDR1 MNHNY and CDR2 SVGAGI (reference sequence). V was cut back by 6 bases and J by 6 bases, leaving a gap of 9 bases between them. The CDR3 numbers 12 residues from cysteine through phenylalanine. Only CDR3 DNA is held: 36 bases, read in frame from base 1. Here the chain combines TRBV6-6 and TRBJ2-1; a weak D assignment points to TRBD1 (6 bases agree). Sequenced material: naive CD8+ T cells from blood, with Jurkat cell RNA spiked in. Per the publication, the cell subset or site label means: FACS-sorted CD8+CD4-CCR7+CD45RA+ naive T cells. This clonotype was obtained from a human donor in good health. Some libraries in this study had Jurkat cell RNA spiked in. The CDR3 sequence is CASSRQVNEQFF. In nucleotides, the sequence is TGTGCCAGCAGCCGACAGGTCAATGAGCAGTTCTTC.